The present T cell receptor (beta chain) was sequenced within a study of cytomegalovirus exposure and HLA in healthy donors (dated by TCRdb to about 2017). Study-wide context: According to an earlier analysis of 587 of the donors, about 190 million T cells yielded 90 million to 130 million unique TCR beta sequences and 276 Gb of sequence data. Approximately 300 gigabases of sequencing data and 70 million to 95 million unique TCR sequences made up an early release that covered nearly 650 HLA-typed donors. Of the approximately 400 genotyped donors, around 81% fell in the genetic ancestry cluster associated with self-reported Caucasian donors. The study aimed to test whether cataloging public T cell receptors could reveal signatures of past pathogen exposure. Using immunosequencing, the study profiled T cell repertoires from some 670 subjects and related those repertoires to cytomegalovirus serostatus. Along with the approximately 700-subject first cohort, a separate validation cohort of over 90 different subjects was used. High-throughput TCR immunosequencing, statistical association of individual TCRs with disease status, and machine learning were combined to predict cytomegalovirus infection status. To study patterns of TCR occurrence, a later analysis re-analyzed previously published TCR beta repertoires from several hundred donors and added high-resolution HLA genotyping. Rather than using new phenotypic data, the later analysis identified candidate immune exposures from TCR beta sequences and from how often those sequences occurred across donors. In an earlier analysis of roughly 540 of the donors, high-throughput TCR beta sequencing was used to judge whether each TCR beta V gene segment behaved as functional or pseudogenic. Donor age, sex, ethnicity and CMV serostatus were compiled alongside the repertoire data. Genome-wide SNP genotypes for about 55% of the roughly 670 donors were used in a later genetic analysis, which treated that subset as a discovery cohort. All discovery cohort repertoires had been generated using a single sequencing platform. HLA typing covered class I and class II loci at four-digit resolution. The number of donors typed differed by locus, with 629-630 for A, B, C, DRB1 and DQB1, roughly 520 for DQA1, 606 for DPA1, and some 450 for DPB1. Because of strong linkage in the cohort, five DR-DQ haplotypes were treated as single units for association and clustering. On average, around 240,000 unique TCR beta nucleotide sequences were sequenced per donor among 300 to 500 genotyped donors of the cohort, with roughly 19% of those sequences being non-productive. Overall study outcomes, separate from this receptor: Most TCR sequences were observed very rarely across donors, whereas some public TCRs were present in many individuals. Correlated functional status among segregating V segments might be attributable to linkage disequilibrium, but an unknown experimental factor could not be ruled out. When HLA alleles, especially DR and DQ, strongly co-occurred, TCR associations were difficult to assign to individual alleles. The only immune exposure information available for the cohort was CMV serostatus. In vitro tests confirmed that three of the cytomegalovirus-associated TCR beta chains recognize cytomegalovirus antigens. According to a later analysis, parvovirus B19, influenza, CMV and Epstein-Barr virus appeared linked to several top co-occurrence clusters. It was suggested by the authors that the approach could potentially be generalized to other disease states and immunological phenotypes. According to a later analysis, TCR association rates differed among HLA loci, with DRB1 alleles showing the most associated TCRs and HLA-C alleles showing the fewest. In this cohort, only TCR beta chains were sequenced, and detectable features were limited by the absence of alpha or paired-chain data. An association between a missense DCLRE1C variant and V-gene and J-gene trimming of TCR beta chains was found in a later genetic analysis and replicated in an independent cohort. Some IMGT-functional V segments, including TRBV6-2 and TRBV6-3, could not be distinguished by the 87-base-pair reads and were therefore excluded. A later genetic analysis reported fewer N-insertions in productive TCRs among donors in an Asian-associated ancestry cluster than the roughly 720-donor mean. Specific HLA alleles were associated with more than 15,000 TCR beta sequences at a false discovery rate of 0.05 in a later analysis. In a later analysis, HLA-associated TCR beta chains showed more clonal expansion and lower generation probabilities than non-associated chains that were equally common. A further reported finding was that TCR beta sequences accurately predicted the HLA-A and HLA-B alleles for most subjects in the first cohort. Sequencing depth was assumed to be roughly uniform across donors in the presence/absence analyses, though that assumption may not hold. Cytomegalovirus status was reported to be diagnosed by the classifier with high specificity and sensitivity in both the original and validation cohorts. A later analysis found that most CMV-associated TCR beta chains appeared HLA-restricted, with HLA associations seemingly driven largely by CMV exposure. Broadly in line with IMGT annotations, most TCR beta V segments showed up in productive rearrangements about 87% or about 30% of the time in an earlier analysis of under 700 of the donors. The study listed 170 or so TCR beta chains as associated with cytomegalovirus. The earlier analysis of some 540 of the donors excluded fewer than 20 rarely observed V segments, including chromosome 9 orphons, because counts were too low. A cluster of highly shared sequence variants was judged likely to be a technical artifact of the sequencing pipeline. Because HLA typing was missing for some donors at each locus, association tests included only the typed subset.

The CDR3 runs 14 residues from the cysteine to the phenylalanine. The CDR3 DNA has 42 bases and is translated from base 1. Looking up the germline V gene yields CDR1 SGHDN and CDR2 FVKESK. The junction shows trimming of 4 bases on V and 4 bases on J, plus 13 bases between the germline ends. Receptor amplification or capture employed the immunoSEQ multiplex PCR assay. For the multiplex PCR, a mixture combining 60 forward primers for TCR Vbeta segments and 13 reverse primers for TCR Jbeta segments was used. The CDR3 region of rearranged TCR beta genes was amplified from genomic DNA with a multiplex PCR assay. Amplified TCR beta libraries were sequenced as 87-base-pair reads on the Illumina HiSeq System. The source study handled its data this way. A later analysis counted tens of millions of unique TCR beta chains across the 700 or so repertoires, and 10 million to 11 million of these chains were shared by at least two donors. To remove PCR and sequencing errors, raw reads were error-corrected and collapsed into unique sequences using a nearest-neighbor algorithm that merged closely related sequences. Alignment of CDR3 sequences to IMGT reference sequences was used to assign V, D and J gene segments. For a sequence to be retained, a match of at least six nucleotides to both a V gene segment and a J gene segment was required. A rearrangement counted as productive if the CDR3 had no stop codons and remained in frame with V and J, and every other rearrangement counted as non-productive. CDR3 was defined by IMGT convention, running from the second conserved V-encoded cysteine to the conserved J-encoded phenylalanine. In an earlier analysis of 550 to 650 of the donors, sequences lacking an unambiguous match to a single V gene segment were excluded. An earlier analysis of a few hundred of the donors called V segments functional above 56.7% productive rearrangements and segregating when the between-donor standard deviation exceeded 5%. A statistical classification framework was built to diagnose cytomegalovirus status from the catalog of TCR beta chain sequences. In a later analysis, V and J genes were assigned by comparing TCR nucleotide sequences against IMGT/GENE-DB human TR gene sequences. The TCRdist pipeline was used in a later analysis to assign CDR3 sequences and most-parsimonious VDJ recombination scenarios. In a later analysis, each TCR beta chain was defined by its CDR3 amino acid sequence together with its V-gene family, and reads without a unique V-gene family were excluded. A later analysis removed several hundred highly shared, low-generation-probability nucleotide sequences to deal with suspected cross-contamination and a sequencing artifact. In a later analysis, a clonal expansion index for each public chain was calculated from normalized within-repertoire ranks of inferred template counts. Generation probabilities in a later analysis came from a VDJ recombination model fitted to out-of-frame rearrangements, and those results were checked against IGoR. A later analysis scored TCR-TCR, TCR-HLA and TCR-CMV co-occurrence with hypergeometric tests, applying a repertoire-size bias correction to TCR pairs. A later analysis estimated false discovery rates by permuting HLA or CMV assignments 20 times. A later analysis grouped co-occurring TCRs with DBSCAN, adding TCRdist sequence similarity when clustering within HLA-allele-positive subsets. For co-occurrence clustering, repertoires with fewer than 30,000 or more than 120,000 public chains were excluded, along with about five repertoires with anomalous nucleotide sharing. TCRdb retrieved this table from immuneACCESS and kept in-frame rearrangements only. Not all clones are present; in checked studies, unresolved V genes account for under half, and no reason is known for the remainder. The DNA gave D and trimming, while V, J and clone size come from that table. This sample has approximately 100,000 clones in its table, and approximately 80% of those were observed once. Jointly, the top ten make up under 3.5% of the sample.

The cohort was made up of approximately 670 healthy bone marrow donors. All cohort members were sampled while nominally healthy, although unrecorded immune exposures were likely present. The donor tested CMV seronegative and was one of the 352 seronegative cohort members. A peripheral blood sample was provided by each donor, and peripheral blood mononuclear cells were used for TCR beta sequencing. Genomic DNA was extracted from the blood cell samples with the Qiagen DNeasy Blood Extraction Kit. With regard to this clone: Its antigen is still unknown. No per-base quality is available; no much larger clone lies one base away.

The sequenced sample consisted of PBMCs. This TCR came from a female donor in good health and CMV-seronegative. This receptor chain uses TRBV14 and TRBJ1-2, and possibly TRBD1, on 5 matching bases. The sequenced DNA is TGTGCCAGCAGCCCCAGCAGGGCGACCTATGGCTACACCTTC. Its protein product is CASSPSRATYGYTF.